What follows are 8 T cell receptor beta chains derived from one specimen sequenced in a study of shared clonotypes between healthy human individuals. Clones were read by immunoSEQ multiplex PCR, and TCRdb kept only the in-frame ones, dropping some. The profile shows some 2,000,000 clones, approximately 96% of them singletons. The sample was naive CD4+ T cells sorted from blood. Documented subset: CD45RA+ positively selected. These receptors were collected from a man between 18 and 29 years old in good health.

This clone was seen once. The chain joins TRBV28 to TRBJ2-7; 7 nucleotides line up with TRBD1. Germline V gene sequence: CDR1 MDHEN, CDR2 SYDVKM. V lost 3 bases to trimming and J lost 2 bases; unmatched junction nucleotides: 4. This CDR3 has 14 amino acids. The CDR3 here is CASSFTGTAYEQYF. CDR3 coding DNA: TGTGCCAGCAGTTTTACCGGGACAGCCTACGAGCAGTACTTC.

CDR3: CASTLSSDNEQFF. The CDR3 DNA reads TGTGCCAGCACCTTGAGTAGTGACAATGAGCAGTTCTTC. This chain uses TRBV6-1 with TRBJ2-1; no clear D. The V end was cut by 7 bases, the J end by 5 bases, with 12 bases between. This CDR3 has 13 residues. The V gene's germline CDR1 is MNHNS and CDR2 SASEGT.

V gene TRBV4-1 combines with J gene TRBJ2-1; TRBD2 matches 7 bases. Germline trimming cut 2 bases from V and 10 bases from J; bases unmatched to any gene: 8. CDR3 length: 14 residues. CDR1 is MGHRA, CDR2 YSYEKL, per germline. CDR3 sequence reads: CASSQLAAVLEQFF. The CDR3 bases are TGCGCCAGCAGCCAACTAGCGGCAGTCCTGGAGCAGTTCTTC.

This chain joins TRBV29-1 and TRBJ1-1; the D gene is possibly TRBD1 (6 bases). The V gene's germline CDR1 is SQVTM and CDR2 ANQGSEA. This CDR3 is built from 14 residues. V was pared by 3 bases and J by 4 bases, with 15 bases between. Written as DNA, the CDR3 is TGCAGCGTTGAGTGGACGGGAGGGGGCACTGAAGCTTTCTTT. It translates to CSVEWTGGGTEAFF.

The chain uses TRBV6-5 and TRBJ1-2; D not certain. Trimming left V 2 bases short and J 6 bases short, with 19 bases between. This CDR3 has 16 amino acids. Per the germline V gene, CDR1 is MNHEY and CDR2 is SVGAGI. The CDR3 nucleotides are TGTGCCAGCAGTTACATCGACGGGGTGGCAGGTGATGGCTACACCTTC. This encodes CASSYIDGVAGDGYTF.

The gene calls are TRBV28 and TRBJ1-2; no firm D call. V shed 5 bases and J shed 2 bases, with 3 bases lying between them. This CDR3 comprises 11 residues. CDR1 and CDR2 from the germline V gene are MDHEN and SYDVKM. The CDR3 region is CASSQNYGYTF. Written as DNA, the CDR3 is TGTGCCAGCAGTCAGAACTATGGCTACACCTTC.

The rearrangement joins TRBV19 to TRBJ1-1, with 7 bases identical to TRBD1. Germline loops: CDR1 LNHDA, CDR2 SQIVND (reference sequence). The V and J ends lost 5 bases and 1 base, in that order; junction bases with no gene match: 4. The CDR3 contains 14 residues. The CDR3 loop reads CASSPQGTNTEAFF. For the CDR3, the DNA is TGTGCCAGTAGTCCACAGGGGACGAACACTGAAGCTTTCTTT. The full variable domain, rest sourced from reference TRBV19 and TRBJ1-1, is DGGITQSPKYLFRKEGQNVTLSCEQNLNHDAMYWYRQDPGQGLRLIYYSQIVNDFQKGDIAEGYSVSREKKESFPLTVTSAQKNPTAFYLCASSPQGTNTEAFFGQGTRLTVV.

This chain uses TRBV28 with TRBJ2-2; weak D call: TRBD1 (5 bases). The CDR3 has 18 residues. Germline assignment: CDR1 MDHEN and CDR2 SYDVKM. Between the trimmed V and J ends, which lost 3 bases and 0 bases, there was a span of 17 bases. CDR3 region: CASSFRTGLFANTGELFF. Written as DNA, the CDR3 is TGTGCCAGCAGTTTCAGAACAGGTTTGTTCGCGAACACCGGGGAGCTGTTTTTT.